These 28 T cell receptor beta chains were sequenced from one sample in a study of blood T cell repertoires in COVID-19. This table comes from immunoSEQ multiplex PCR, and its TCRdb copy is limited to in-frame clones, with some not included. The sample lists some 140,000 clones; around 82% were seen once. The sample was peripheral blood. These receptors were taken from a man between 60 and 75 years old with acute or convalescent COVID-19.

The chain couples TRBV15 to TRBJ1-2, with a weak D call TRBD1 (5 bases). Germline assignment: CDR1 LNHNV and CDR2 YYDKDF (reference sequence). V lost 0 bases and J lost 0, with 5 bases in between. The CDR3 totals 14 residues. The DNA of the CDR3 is TGTGCCACCAGCAGAGACAGGGCTAACTATGGCTACACCTTC. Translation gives CATSRDRANYGYTF.

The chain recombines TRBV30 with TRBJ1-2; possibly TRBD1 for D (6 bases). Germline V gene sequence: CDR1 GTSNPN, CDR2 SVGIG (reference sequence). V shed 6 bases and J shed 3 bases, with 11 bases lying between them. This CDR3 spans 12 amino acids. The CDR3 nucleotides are TGTGCCTGCCCCGAGGGGGACTATGGCTACACCTTC. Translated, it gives CACPEGDYGYTF.

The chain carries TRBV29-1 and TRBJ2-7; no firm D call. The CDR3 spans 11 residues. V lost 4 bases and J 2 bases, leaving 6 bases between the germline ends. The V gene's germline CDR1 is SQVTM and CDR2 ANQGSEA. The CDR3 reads CSVGYTYEQYF. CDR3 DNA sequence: TGCAGCGTTGGGTACACCTACGAGCAGTACTTC.

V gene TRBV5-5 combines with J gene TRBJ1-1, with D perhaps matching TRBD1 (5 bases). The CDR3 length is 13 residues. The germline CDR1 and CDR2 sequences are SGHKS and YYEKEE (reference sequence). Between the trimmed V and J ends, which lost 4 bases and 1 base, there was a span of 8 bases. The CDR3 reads CASSPTGNTEAFF. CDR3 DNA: TGTGCCAGCAGCCCTACAGGGAACACTGAAGCTTTCTTT.

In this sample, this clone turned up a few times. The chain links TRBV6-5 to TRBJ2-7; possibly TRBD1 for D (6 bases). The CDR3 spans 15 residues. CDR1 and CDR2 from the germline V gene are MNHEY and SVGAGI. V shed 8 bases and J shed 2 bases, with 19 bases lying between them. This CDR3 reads CASRGRGAGAYEQYF. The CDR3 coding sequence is TGTGCCAGCCGAGGGAGAGGGGCAGGGGCCTACGAGCAGTACTTC.

The CDR3 loop is CASSFEPRQTMNTEAFF. As DNA, the CDR3 is TGTGCCAGCAGTTTCGAGCCACGCCAGACTATGAACACTGAAGCTTTCTTT. The chain links TRBV28 to TRBJ1-1; unclear D gene. CDR1 is MDHEN and CDR2 is SYDVKM in the germline V gene. CDR3 size: 17 residues. V was shortened by 3 bases and J by 0 bases, with 17 bases between the two germline ends. Complete variable domain (other parts from reference TRBV28 and TRBJ1-1): DVKVTQSSRYLVKRTGEKVFLECVQDMDHENMFWYRQDPGLGLRLIYFSYDVKMKEKGDIPEGYSVSREKKERFSLILESASTNQTSMYLCASSFEPRQTMNTEAFFGQGTRLTVV.

CDR3 DNA: TGTGCCTGGATGGGGGGGCGGTACGAGCAGTACTTC. Protein sequence: CAWMGGRYEQYF. The chain is built from TRBV30 and TRBJ2-7; perhaps TRBD2 as D (7 bases). This CDR3 is built from 12 residues. V was trimmed by 4 bases and J by 4 bases, leaving 11 bases between them. The germline V gene encodes CDR1 GTSNPN and CDR2 SVGIG (reference sequence).

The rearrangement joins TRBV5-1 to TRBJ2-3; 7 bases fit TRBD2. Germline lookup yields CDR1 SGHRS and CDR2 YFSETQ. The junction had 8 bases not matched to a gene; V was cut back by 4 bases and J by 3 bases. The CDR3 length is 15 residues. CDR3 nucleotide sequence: TGCGCCAGCAGCCCTGGGGGGGGAAAGACAGATACGCAGTATTTT. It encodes CASSPGGGKTDTQYF.

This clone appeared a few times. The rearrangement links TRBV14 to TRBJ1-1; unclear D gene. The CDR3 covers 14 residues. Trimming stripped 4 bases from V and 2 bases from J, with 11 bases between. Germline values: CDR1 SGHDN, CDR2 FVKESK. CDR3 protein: CASSPSLSNTEAFF. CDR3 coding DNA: TGTGCCAGCAGCCCGAGCCTCTCCAACACTGAAGCTTTCTTT.

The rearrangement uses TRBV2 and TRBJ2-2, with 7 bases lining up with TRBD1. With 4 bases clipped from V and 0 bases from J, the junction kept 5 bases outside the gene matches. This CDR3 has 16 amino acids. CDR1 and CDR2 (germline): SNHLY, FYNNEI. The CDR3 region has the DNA TGTGCCAGCAGTGCCGACAGGGCCGCGAACACCGGGGAGCTGTTTTTT. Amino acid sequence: CASSADRAANTGELFF.

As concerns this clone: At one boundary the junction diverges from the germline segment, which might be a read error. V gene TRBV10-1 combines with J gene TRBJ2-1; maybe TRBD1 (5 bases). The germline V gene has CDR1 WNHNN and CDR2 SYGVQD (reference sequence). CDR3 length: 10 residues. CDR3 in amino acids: CASRDSFPIF. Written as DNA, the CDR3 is TGCGCCAGCAGAGACAGTTTTCCGATCTTC.

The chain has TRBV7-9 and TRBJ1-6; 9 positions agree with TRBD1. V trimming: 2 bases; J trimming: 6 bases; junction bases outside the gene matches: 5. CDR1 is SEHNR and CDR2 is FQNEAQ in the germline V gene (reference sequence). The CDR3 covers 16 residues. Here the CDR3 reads CASSLQGQGFNSPLHF. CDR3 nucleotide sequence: TGTGCCAGCAGCTTACAGGGACAGGGTTTTAATTCACCCCTCCACTTT.

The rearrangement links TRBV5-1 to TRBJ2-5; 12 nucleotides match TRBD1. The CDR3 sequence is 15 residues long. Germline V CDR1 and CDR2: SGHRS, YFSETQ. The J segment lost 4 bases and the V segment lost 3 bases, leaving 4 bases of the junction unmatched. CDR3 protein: CASSSGDRGPETQYF. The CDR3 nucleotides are TGCGCCAGCAGCTCGGGGGACAGGGGGCCAGAGACCCAGTACTTC.

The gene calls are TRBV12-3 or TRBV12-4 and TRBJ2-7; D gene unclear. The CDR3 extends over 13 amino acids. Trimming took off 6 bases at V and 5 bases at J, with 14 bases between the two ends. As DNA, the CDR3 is TGTGCCAGCAGACTACAAGGAATGGACGAGCAGTACTTC. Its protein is CASRLQGMDEQYF.

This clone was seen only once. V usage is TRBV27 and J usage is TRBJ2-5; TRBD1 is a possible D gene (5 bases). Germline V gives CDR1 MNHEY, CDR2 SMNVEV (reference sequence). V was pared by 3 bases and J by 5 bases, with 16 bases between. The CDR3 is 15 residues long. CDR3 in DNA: TGTGCCAGCAGTTTGTCCCAGGGTTCGAGGGAGACCCAGTACTTC. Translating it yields CASSLSQGSRETQYF.

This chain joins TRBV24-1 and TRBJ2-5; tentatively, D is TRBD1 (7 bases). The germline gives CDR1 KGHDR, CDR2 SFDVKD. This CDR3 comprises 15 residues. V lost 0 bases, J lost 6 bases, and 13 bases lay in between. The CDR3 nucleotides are TGTGCCACCAGTGATTTGAACAGGGGAGGCCAGACCCAGTACTTC. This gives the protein CATSDLNRGGQTQYF.

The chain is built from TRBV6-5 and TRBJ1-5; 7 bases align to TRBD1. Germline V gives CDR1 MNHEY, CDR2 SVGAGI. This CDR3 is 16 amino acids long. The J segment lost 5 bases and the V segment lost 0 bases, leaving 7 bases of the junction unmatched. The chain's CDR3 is CASSYSGQERYQPQHF. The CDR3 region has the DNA TGTGCCAGCAGTTACTCCGGACAGGAAAGGTATCAGCCCCAGCATTTT.

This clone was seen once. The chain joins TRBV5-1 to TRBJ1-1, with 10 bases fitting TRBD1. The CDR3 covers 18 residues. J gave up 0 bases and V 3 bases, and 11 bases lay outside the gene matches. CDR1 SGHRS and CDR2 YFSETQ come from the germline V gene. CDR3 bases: TGCGCCAGCAGCTCATCCCCGGGACAGGGGATAATGAACACTGAAGCTTTCTTT. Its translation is CASSSSPGQGIMNTEAFF.

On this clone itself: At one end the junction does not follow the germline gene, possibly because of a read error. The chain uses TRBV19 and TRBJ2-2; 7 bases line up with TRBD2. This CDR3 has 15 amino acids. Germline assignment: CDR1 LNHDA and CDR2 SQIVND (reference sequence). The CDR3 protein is CSLGCGGSYSGELFF. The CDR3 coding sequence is TGCTCCTTAGGGTGTGGCGGGAGTTACTCCGGGGAGCTGTTTTTT.

The CDR3 nucleotides read TGTGCCAGCAGCCCGAGGACTAGCGGGAGCCAAACCTACGAGCAGTACTTC. This gives the protein CASSPRTSGSQTYEQYF. The V call is TRBV7-6, the J call TRBJ2-7; 13 nucleotides align to TRBD2. Germline V gives CDR1 SGHVS, CDR2 FNYEAQ. The CDR3 covers 17 residues. V lost 5 bases, J lost 2 bases, and 9 bases stayed unmatched.

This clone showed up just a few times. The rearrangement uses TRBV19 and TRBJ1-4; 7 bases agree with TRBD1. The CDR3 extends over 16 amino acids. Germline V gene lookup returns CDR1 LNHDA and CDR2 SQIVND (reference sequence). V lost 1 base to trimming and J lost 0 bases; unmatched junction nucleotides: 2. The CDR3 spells CASSIGGQTTNEKLFF. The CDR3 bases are TGTGCCAGTAGTATAGGGGGACAGACAACTAATGAAAAACTGTTTTTT.

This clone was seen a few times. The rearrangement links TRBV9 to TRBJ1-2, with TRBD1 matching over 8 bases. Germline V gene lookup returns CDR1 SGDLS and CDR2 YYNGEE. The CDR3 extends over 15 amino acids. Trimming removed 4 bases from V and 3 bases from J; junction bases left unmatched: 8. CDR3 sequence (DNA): TGTGCCAGCAGCCCCCAGGGGGCGCGTTACTATGGCTACACCTTC. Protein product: CASSPQGARYYGYTF.

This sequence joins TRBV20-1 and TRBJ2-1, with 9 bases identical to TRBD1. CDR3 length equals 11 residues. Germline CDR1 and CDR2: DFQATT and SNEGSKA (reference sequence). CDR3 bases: TGCAGCTTGGACAGGGGAAGTGAGCAGTTCTTC. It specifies CSLDRGSEQFF.

The CDR3 region has the DNA TGTGCCAGTAATGGAGTAGGGGGGGTGAACACTGAAGCTTTCTTT. It translates to CASNGVGGVNTEAFF. This chain links TRBV19 with TRBJ1-1, with D possibly TRBD1 on 6 matching bases. The V end lost 7 bases, the J end lost 0 bases, and 15 bases lay between the germline ends. Germline assignment: CDR1 LNHDA and CDR2 SQIVND (reference sequence). CDR3 length: 15 amino acids.

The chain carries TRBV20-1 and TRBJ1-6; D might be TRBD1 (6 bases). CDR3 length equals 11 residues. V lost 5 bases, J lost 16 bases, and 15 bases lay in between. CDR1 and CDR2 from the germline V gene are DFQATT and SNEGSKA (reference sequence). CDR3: CSAYRAPTLHF. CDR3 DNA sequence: TGCAGTGCTTACAGGGCCCCAACTCTCCACTTT.

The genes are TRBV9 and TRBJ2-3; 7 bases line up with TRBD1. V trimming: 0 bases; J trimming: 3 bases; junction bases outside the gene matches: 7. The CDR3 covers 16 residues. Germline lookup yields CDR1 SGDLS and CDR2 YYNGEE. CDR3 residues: CASSVVPGGWTDTQYF. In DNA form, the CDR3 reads TGTGCCAGCAGCGTAGTCCCAGGGGGTTGGACAGATACGCAGTATTTT.

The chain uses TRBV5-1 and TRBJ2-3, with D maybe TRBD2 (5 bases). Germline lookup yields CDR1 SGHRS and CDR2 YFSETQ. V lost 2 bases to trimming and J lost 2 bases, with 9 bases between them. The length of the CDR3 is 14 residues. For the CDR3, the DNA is TGCGCCAGCAGCTTAGCGGCAGACACAGATACGCAGTATTTT. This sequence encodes CASSLAADTDTQYF.

CDR3 sequence: CASSDRPSGSSYNEQFF. The CDR3 DNA reads as TGTGCCAGCAGCGACCGCCCTAGCGGGAGCTCCTACAATGAGCAGTTCTTC. This chain joins TRBV9 and TRBJ2-1, with TRBD2 identical over 10 bases. This CDR3 spans 17 amino acids. From germline, CDR1 is SGDLS and CDR2 YYNGEE. V shed 3 bases, J shed 0 bases, and the junction held 6 bases outside the gene matches.